The clone carrying this T cell receptor beta chain was counted at least ten times. Using its own MiXCR run on the 5' RACE reads, TCRdb lists one record per CDR3 protein. The sample lists roughly 16,000 distinct CDR3 sequences; 4% were seen once. The CDR3 is 13 amino acids. Germline CDR1 and CDR2: MDHEN and SYDVKM. Trimming pared 3 bases from V and 10 bases from J, leaving 15 bases between. The data derive from a study of T cells after yellow fever vaccination. Study-level background: The authors sorted the EM, EMRA, CM and Tscm memory subsets using CD3, CD45RA, CCR7 and CD95.

Study observations and caveats: Clonotypes found in both CD4 and CD8 compartments made up a small share.

This receptor was identified in a man younger than 40 who received the YFV17D yellow fever vaccine. Sequenced material: PBMCs, either bulk or a sorted T-cell subset (CD4+, CD8+, memory, or dextramer-sorted; not recorded which), taken 15 days after the yellow fever booster vaccination. V and J are TRBV28 and TRBJ1-1, with unresolved D. CDR3 coding DNA: TGTGCCAGCAGTTTGGTGTCCGGGGAAAGAGCTTTCTTT. The encoded protein is CASSLVSGERAFF.